The 31 T cell receptor beta chains reported below all come from one sample, sequenced in a study of technical replicates of blood from several donors. Produced via immunoSEQ multiplex PCR; TCRdb's table is partial and in-frame only. The sample contains around 74,000 clones, around 86% of which appear only once. Sequencing used PBMCs. The source is a human donor in good health. Some clones in this sample may be carry-over from other donors' samples.

This chain joins TRBV2 and TRBJ2-3, with unresolved D. The germline V and J ends were trimmed by 6 bases and 2 bases, with 18 bases remaining between them. Per the germline V gene, CDR1 is SNHLY and CDR2 is FYNNEI. CDR3 length equals 16 residues. In DNA form, the CDR3 reads TGTGCCAGCAGCTGGAGCACTGGCCTTCTCACAGATACGCAGTATTTT. It encodes CASSWSTGLLTDTQYF.

The V call is TRBV19, the J call TRBJ1-5; TRBD1 agrees at 9 bases. V lost 4 bases and J lost 2; bases outside the gene matches: 6. CDR1 is LNHDA, CDR2 SQIVND, per germline (reference sequence). CDR3 length: 16 amino acids. CDR3 sequence reads: CASSTRTGEGNQPQHF. As DNA, the CDR3 is TGTGCCAGTAGTACCCGGACAGGGGAGGGCAATCAGCCCCAGCATTTT.

The CDR3 sequence: CASSRALEIPYEQYF. CDR3 coding DNA: TGCGCCAGCAGCCGAGCGCTCGAGATCCCCTACGAGCAGTACTTC. The chain links TRBV4-3 to TRBJ2-5; D remains unclear. The DNA matches TRBJ2-7 better at its end, which makes the J call doubtful. CDR1 is LGHNA, CDR2 YSLEER, per germline. The CDR3 runs to 15 residues.

The chain employs TRBV27 and TRBJ1-6; 7 bases fit TRBD1. The V and J ends lost 3 bases and 7 bases, in that order; junction bases with no gene match: 6. Germline V lookup: CDR1 MNHEY, CDR2 SMNVEV (reference sequence). The CDR3 has 15 residues. The CDR3 region has the DNA TGTGCCAGCAGTTTTATTGTACAGGGGAATTCACCCCTCCACTTT. Translating it yields CASSFIVQGNSPLHF.

The CDR3 spells CASSLRGGQGTGELFF. As DNA, the CDR3 is TGTGCCAGCAGTTTGCGGGGGGGCCAAGGAACCGGGGAGCTGTTTTTT. The rearrangement links TRBV27 to TRBJ2-2, with TRBD2 matching 9 bases. J lost 5 bases, V lost 3 bases, and 7 bases had no gene match. The CDR3 extends over 16 amino acids. CDR1 is MNHEY and CDR2 is SMNVEV in the germline V gene (reference sequence).

The chain employs TRBV30 and TRBJ1-6; D possibly corresponds to TRBD1 (5 bases). Germline loops: CDR1 GTSNPN, CDR2 SVGIG (reference sequence). Trimming removed 0 bases at V and 10 bases at J, with 13 bases between. The CDR3 is 14 amino acids. The DNA for the CDR3 is TGTGCCTGGAGTGTCGACAGCGCAGGGTCACCCCTCCACTTT. Residues: CAWSVDSAGSPLHF.

The chain employs TRBV19 and TRBJ2-3, with a tentative D call TRBD1 (6 bases). The CDR3 is 16 residues long. Looked up from germline, CDR1 is LNHDA and CDR2 is SQIVND (reference sequence). V was pared by 5 bases and J by 0 bases, with 15 bases between. The CDR3 here is CASSPPGALSTDTQYF. The CDR3 coding sequence is TGTGCCAGTAGTCCCCCAGGGGCCCTAAGCACAGATACGCAGTATTTT.

There are a few counts of this clone. This chain links TRBV4-2 with TRBJ1-5, with D uncertain. CDR3 length: 14 residues. V shed 1 base and J shed 5 bases, with 9 bases lying between them. Germline-derived CDR1 and CDR2 are LGHNA and YNFKEQ. In nucleotides, the CDR3 is TGTGCCAGCAGCCAAGTATCGGGGTATCAGCCCCAGCATTTT. Translating it yields CASSQVSGYQPQHF.

The V and J genes are TRBV7-8 and TRBJ2-1; tentative D call: TRBD1 (6 bases). The length of the CDR3 is 16 residues. Germline V gives CDR1 SGHVS, CDR2 FQNEAQ. V lost 2 bases and J lost 3, with 14 bases in between. CDR3: CASSLSRGQYYNEQFF. Here the CDR3 DNA reads TGTGCCAGCAGCTTAAGTCGTGGACAGTACTACAATGAGCAGTTCTTC.

V usage is TRBV27 and J usage is TRBJ2-1; 12 nucleotides agree with TRBD2. Unmatched junction bases numbered 10, after V lost 8 bases and J lost 8 bases. The CDR3 runs to 15 residues. Germline assignment: CDR1 MNHEY and CDR2 SMNVEV (reference sequence). CDR3 sequence: CASGKTSGGRDEQFF. CDR3 nucleotides: TGTGCCAGCGGCAAAACTAGCGGGGGGAGGGATGAGCAGTTCTTC.

The rearrangement uses TRBV7-9 and TRBJ2-4, with D possibly matching TRBD2 (6 bases). Germline loops: CDR1 SEHNR, CDR2 FQNEAQ (reference sequence). Trimming took off 2 bases at V and 5 bases at J, with 7 bases between the two ends. This CDR3 contains 13 residues. The CDR3 DNA reads TGTGCCAGCAGCTTAACGGGGGAAAACATTCAGTACTTC. This sequence encodes CASSLTGENIQYF.

This chain's CDR3 is CAILRSKTGGNSNQPQHF. The CDR3 DNA reads TGCGCCATCCTGAGGTCGAAAACAGGGGGAAATAGCAATCAGCCCCAGCATTTT. This chain connects TRBV10-1 to TRBJ1-5, with 8 bases lining up with TRBD1. Germline V gives CDR1 WNHNN, CDR2 SYGVQD (reference sequence). The length of the CDR3 is 18 residues. V dropped 10 bases and J dropped 0; count of bases not matched to a gene: 17.

The V and J genes are TRBV25-1 and TRBJ1-2, with a possible D match to TRBD1 (5 bases). Germline V CDR1 and CDR2: MGHDK, SYGVNS. V gave up 3 bases and J gave up 4 bases, with 15 bases separating them. CDR3 length: 15 amino acids. In DNA form, the CDR3 reads TGTGCCAGCAGTGAGATCGGGGGAGGCGGCTATGGCTACACCTTC. This sequence encodes CASSEIGGGGYGYTF.

The genes are TRBV19 and TRBJ1-4; D perhaps matches TRBD1 (6 bases). The CDR3 is 14 amino acids. CDR1 LNHDA and CDR2 SQIVND come from the germline V gene (reference sequence). V was shortened by 4 bases and J by 6 bases, with 12 bases between the two germline ends. As DNA, the CDR3 is TGTGCCAGTAGTAGATCAGGGGCGGATGAAAAACTGTTTTTT. It is translated as CASSRSGADEKLFF.

The chain carries TRBV4-1 and TRBJ1-1, with D possibly TRBD1 on 6 matching bases. The CDR3 consists of 12 residues. Per the germline V gene, CDR1 is MGHRA and CDR2 is YSYEKL. The ends were cut back, 8 bases at V and 3 bases at J, with 10 bases in the middle. DNA of the CDR3: TGCGCCAGCGGATCAGGGGACACTGAAGCTTTCTTT. Translation: CASGSGDTEAFF.

This rearrangement joins TRBV1 to TRBJ2-1; the listed D gene, TRBD2, was not tested against the DNA. TRBV1 is shown as a pseudogene. The length of the CDR3 is 11 residues. CDR3 region: CTSSRRGLEIF. The CDR3 DNA follows: TGCACCAGCAGCCGCCGAGGACTAGAGATCTTC.

The rearrangement uses TRBV5-4 and TRBJ1-3; TRBD1 matches 7 bases. The germline V gene encodes CDR1 SGHNT and CDR2 YYREEE (reference sequence). This CDR3 has 16 amino acids. Trimming removed 4 bases from V and 0 bases from J; junction bases left unmatched: 7. The CDR3 region has the DNA TGTGCCAGCAGCCCAGACAGGGTCAGCTCTGGAAACACCATATATTTT. This translates into CASSPDRVSSGNTIYF.

V gene TRBV5-5 combines with J gene TRBJ1-2; D uncertain. This CDR3 has 14 amino acids. V lost 0 bases to trimming and J lost 8 bases, with 14 bases between them. Germline CDR1 SGHKS, CDR2 YYEKEE (reference sequence). In DNA, the CDR3 is TGTGCCAGCAGCTTGGTAGAGCCCGGCGGGGGCTACACCTTC. It is translated as CASSLVEPGGGYTF.

Regarding this clone: One end of the junction is discordant with germline, which a read error may explain. V usage is TRBV2 and J usage is TRBJ2-1; 12 bases align to TRBD2. The CDR3 consists of 16 residues. Germline V lookup: CDR1 SNHLY, CDR2 FYNNEI. The CDR3 protein is CASSEGLAGSKVEQFF. In DNA, the CDR3 is TGTGCCAGCAGCGAAGGACTAGCGGGGAGTAAAGTGGAGCAGTTCTTC. Drawing the rest from reference TRBV2 and TRBJ2-1, the complete variable domain is EPEVTQTPSHQVTQMGQEVILRCVPISNHLYFYWYRQILGQKVEFLVSFYNNEISEKSEIFDDQFSVERPDGSNFTLKIRSTKLEDSAMYFCASSEGLAGSKVEQFFGPGTRLTVL.

This clone appeared a few times. CDR3 residues: CAWSDAYRGKTEAFF. DNA for the CDR3: TGTGCCTGGAGTGACGCCTACAGGGGAAAAACTGAAGCTTTCTTT. V and J are TRBV30 and TRBJ1-1; 7 nucleotides line up with TRBD1. The CDR3 runs 15 residues. V gave up 1 base and J gave up 5 bases; unmatched junction bases: 10. Germline V gene sequence: CDR1 GTSNPN, CDR2 SVGIG (reference sequence). The whole variable domain, filled in from reference TRBV30 and TRBJ1-1, reads SQTIHQWPATLVQPVGSPLSLECTVEGTSNPNLYWYRQAAGRGLQLLFYSVGIGQISSEVPQNLSASRPQDRQFILSSKKLLLSDSGFYLCAWSDAYRGKTEAFFGQGTRLTVV.

The chain carries TRBV5-4 and TRBJ2-1; 11 bases line up with TRBD2. Germline CDR1 and CDR2: SGHNT and YYREEE (reference sequence). This CDR3 is built from 15 residues. The J segment lost 5 bases and the V segment lost 5 bases, leaving 6 bases of the junction unmatched. CDR3 protein: CASRSLAGGNNEQFF. Written as DNA, the CDR3 is TGTGCCAGCAGGTCCCTAGCGGGGGGTAACAATGAGCAGTTCTTC.

The count of this clone is one. V gene TRBV5-1 combines with J gene TRBJ2-1; 11 bases match TRBD1. The CDR3 spans 17 residues. Germline V gene data show CDR1 as SGHRS and CDR2 as YFSETQ. V shed 0 bases, J shed 8 bases, and the junction held 10 bases outside the gene matches. CDR3 region: CASSLAARTGGVDEQFF. CDR3 coding DNA: TGCGCCAGCAGCTTGGCGGCCAGGACAGGGGGCGTTGATGAGCAGTTCTTC.

The rearrangement links TRBV6-6 to TRBJ2-2; 9 bases map to TRBD1. J lost 7 bases, V lost 6 bases, and 6 bases had no gene match. The CDR3 is 14 residues long. Germline V gene sequence: CDR1 MNHNY, CDR2 SVGAGI (reference sequence). CDR3 sequence reads: CASRPQGAGGELFF. DNA for the CDR3: TGTGCCAGCAGACCACAGGGGGCTGGCGGGGAGCTGTTTTTT.

Comment on this clone: Other DNA sequences within the sample encode an identical CDR3. The chain employs TRBV7-8 and TRBJ1-1, with a tentative D call TRBD1 (5 bases). The CDR3 has 14 amino acids. Between the trimmed V and J ends, which lost 3 bases and 1 base, there was a span of 9 bases. CDR1 and CDR2 from the germline V gene are SGHVS and FQNEAQ. The CDR3 spells CASSLVRGNTEAFF. In DNA, the CDR3 is TGTGCCAGCAGCTTGGTTAGGGGGAACACTGAAGCTTTCTTT. Using reference TRBV7-8 and TRBJ1-1 for the parts outside the CDR3, the full variable domain is GAGVSQSPRYKVAKRGQDVALRCDPISGHVSLFWYQQALGQGPEFLTYFQNEAQLDKSGLPSDRFFAERPEGSVSTLKIQRTQQEDSAVYLCASSLVRGNTEAFFGQGTRLTVV.

The J gene is TRBJ1-1, the V gene TRBV9; D is uncertain. The CDR3 length is 15 residues. V lost 4 bases and J 2 bases, leaving 15 bases between the germline ends. CDR1 SGDLS and CDR2 YYNGEE come from the germline V gene. Written as DNA, the CDR3 is TGTGCCAGCAGCCCCCGGGGTAGAGCCAACACTGAAGCTTTCTTT. It specifies CASSPRGRANTEAFF.

This clone was found once. V usage is TRBV9 and J usage is TRBJ2-3; 8 bases line up with TRBD1. J lost 3 bases, V lost 4 bases, and 7 bases had no gene match. The length of the CDR3 is 15 residues. CDR1 SGDLS and CDR2 YYNGEE come from the germline V gene. The CDR3 protein is CASSPGTGRTDTQYF. The CDR3 DNA sequence: TGTGCCAGCAGCCCAGGGACAGGTAGGACAGATACGCAGTATTTT. Based on the CDR3 plus reference TRBV9 and TRBJ2-3, the full variable domain is DSGVTQTPKHLITATGQRVTLRCSPRSGDLSVYWYQQSLDQGLQFLIQYYNGEERAKGNILERFSAQQFPDLHSELNLSSLELGDSALYFCASSPGTGRTDTQYFGPGTRLTVL.

This clone was seen a few times. The chain couples TRBV6-1 to TRBJ1-5, with 8 bases aligning to TRBD1. CDR3 length: 13 residues. The ends lost 10 bases at V and 5 bases at J; junction bases unmatched: 7. Germline V CDR1 and CDR2: MNHNS, SASEGT. The CDR3 region has the DNA TGTGCCACCCGGACAGGGTTCGATCAGCCCCAGCATTTT. Protein product: CATRTGFDQPQHF.

The rearrangement links TRBV18 to TRBJ1-5; TRBD1 matches at 8 bases. The CDR3 sequence is 14 residues long. Per germline, CDR1 KGHSH and CDR2 LQKENI. The V segment lost 3 bases and the J segment 3 bases; nucleotides outside the gene matches: 1. The CDR3 nucleotides are TGTGCCAGCTCACCGGGACAGGACAATCAGCCCCAGCATTTT. This sequence encodes CASSPGQDNQPQHF.

This rearrangement joins TRBV5-1 to TRBJ2-2, with D maybe TRBD2 (5 bases). The CDR3 extends over 14 amino acids. Germline V gives CDR1 SGHRS, CDR2 YFSETQ. Trimming pared 6 bases from V and 0 bases from J, leaving 9 bases between. The CDR3 loop reads CASIPGSNTGELFF. The CDR3 DNA is TGCGCCAGCATACCGGGGTCGAACACCGGGGAGCTGTTTTTT. The complete variable domain, with remaining parts taken from reference TRBV5-1 and TRBJ2-2, reads KAGVTQTPRYLIKTRGQQVTLSCSPISGHRSVSWYQQTPGQGLQFLFEYFSETQRNKGNFPGRFSGRQFSNSRSEMNVSTLELGDSALYLCASIPGSNTGELFFGEGSRLTVL.

This sequence joins TRBV7-9 and TRBJ1-3; D call uncertain. Germline V CDR1 and CDR2: SEHNR, FQNEAQ (reference sequence). This CDR3 has 15 residues. Trimming took 5 bases from V and 0 from J, leaving 11 bases between them. DNA for the CDR3: TGTGCCAGCAGCCCCAATGTCAACTCTGGAAACACCATATATTTT. The encoded protein is CASSPNVNSGNTIYF.

The genes are TRBV6-5 and TRBJ2-7; TRBD2 matches 9 bases. Germline CDR1 reads MNHEY; CDR2 reads SVGAGI. The CDR3 runs 16 residues. Germline trimming cut 2 bases from V and 2 bases from J; bases unmatched to any gene: 7. The CDR3: CASSYVSGSNPYEQYF. In DNA form, the CDR3 reads TGTGCCAGCAGTTACGTTAGCGGGAGTAACCCCTACGAGCAGTACTTC.